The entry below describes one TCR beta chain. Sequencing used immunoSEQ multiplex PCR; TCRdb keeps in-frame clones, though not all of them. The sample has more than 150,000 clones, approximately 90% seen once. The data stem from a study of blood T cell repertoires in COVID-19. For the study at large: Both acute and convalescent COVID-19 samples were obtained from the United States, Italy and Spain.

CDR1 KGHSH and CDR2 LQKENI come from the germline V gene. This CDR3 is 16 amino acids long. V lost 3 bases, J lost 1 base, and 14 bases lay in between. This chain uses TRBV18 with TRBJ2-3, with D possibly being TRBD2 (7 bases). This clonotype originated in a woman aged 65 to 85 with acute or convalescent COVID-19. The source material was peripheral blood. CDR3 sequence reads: CASSPRGQLGTDTQYF. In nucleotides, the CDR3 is TGTGCCAGCTCACCGCGGGGGCAACTAGGCACAGATACGCAGTATTTT.